Sequencing of this T cell receptor beta chain was carried out in a study of T-cell memory formation after mild COVID-19. Study at large: TCR clustering was largely donor specific. The study, taken as a whole, reports: Mainly in CM and EM were contracting CD4+ clones; CD8+ were in EMRA.

Each CDR3 protein is one row after TCRdb ran MiXCR on the 5' RACE reads. The sample has fewer than 200,000 distinct CDR3 sequences, approximately 13% seen once. As for this clonotype: What it recognizes is unknown.

This CDR3 has 10 residues. In germline, CDR1 is MDHEN, CDR2 SYDVKM. Trimming removed 8 bases at V and 8 bases at J, with 8 bases between. The sequencing sample was made of PBMCs or a T cell subset sorted from them (not recorded which). The sequence came from a young man who had mild COVID-19 (a few samples of this study predate the infection). Cell type and time point are not known. V is TRBV28 and J is TRBJ2-3; D is unresolved. In DNA form, the CDR3 reads TGTGCCAGCCAAAGGGTTACGCAGTATTTT. Protein: CASQRVTQYF.